This T cell receptor (beta chain) comes out of a study of response to subunit inactivated influenza vaccine. MiXCR was run by TCRdb on the RT-PCR reads, yielding one entry per CDR3 protein. Of 530,000 or so distinct CDR3 sequences in the sample, 25% are singletons; the top ten hold 1.5% to 2%. Points from the study as a whole: T cells newly recruited by each seasonal influenza vaccination are few, the authors suggested.

This clonotype was picked up a small number of times. Its matching antigen is unknown. Sequenced here: CD4+ T cells sorted from PBMCs, sampled 5 to 6 days after vaccination. The source is a middle-aged man who received an inactivated influenza vaccine.

CDR3 amino acids: CASSPTGNQETQYF. CDR3 nucleotide sequence: TGTGCCAGCAGTCCAACAGGGAACCAAGAGACCCAGTACTTC. This chain links TRBV28 with TRBJ2-5; perhaps TRBD1 as D (6 bases). Between the trimmed V and J ends, which lost 5 bases and 0 bases, there was a span of 10 bases. CDR1 MDHEN and CDR2 SYDVKM come from the germline V gene. CDR3 length equals 14 residues.